The 27 T cell receptor beta chains reported below all come from one sample, sequenced in a study of tumor-infiltrating lymphocytes in primary liver carcinoma. A primer in the constant region served to generate TCR beta cDNA from roughly 520 ng of total RNA. Libraries of TCR beta came from three nested multiplex PCR rounds with slightly modified ARM-PCR. Researchers ran the first two PCR rounds for about 11 cycles each with TRBV1-TRBV30 forward primers and a C-beta reverse primer. TCRdb reanalysed the multiplex PCR reads using MiXCR and keeps one entry per CDR3 protein. The sample shows 50,000 to 70,000 distinct CDR3 sequences, less than 85% of them seen only once. Starting material for RNA and DNA co-extraction consisted of about 17-31 mg of unsorted bulk tissue. Material for sequencing was liver tumor tissue from sampling region 2. The subset denotes: tumor region T2, inferior pole. These receptors all stem from a man between 35 and 55 years old with primary liver carcinoma and hepatitis B virus infection.

Worth noting for this clonotype: Likely a read error: the CDR3 ends without its conserved phenylalanine or tryptophan. V gene TRBV6-6 combines with J gene TRBJ1-6; TRBD1 aligns across 9 bases. Unmatched junction bases numbered 11, after V lost 10 bases and J lost 7 bases. The CDR3 is 15 residues long. From germline, CDR1 is MNHNY and CDR2 SVGAGI (reference sequence). The CDR3 bases are TGTGCCAACAGCCTGGGGACAGGGAGGAATTCACCCCTCCACTTA. Translation: CANSLGTGRNSPLHL.

Concerning this clonotype itself: Germline is not matched at one junction end, which may reflect a read error. The gene calls are TRBV6-5 and TRBJ2-5, with TRBD2 matching 11 bases. CDR1 is MNHEY, CDR2 SVGAGI, per germline. The CDR3 extends over 15 amino acids. As DNA, the CDR3 is TGTGCCAGCAGGACTAGCGGGATGGCGCAAGAGACCCTGTACTTC. It is translated as CASRTSGMAQETLYF.

This clonotype was seen a few times. This chain links TRBV11-1 with TRBJ2-1, with 8 bases aligning to TRBD1. The germline CDR1 and CDR2 sequences are SGHAT and FQDESV (reference sequence). The V segment lost 3 bases and the J segment 0 bases; nucleotides outside the gene matches: 4. The CDR3 contains 16 residues. The CDR3 sequence: CASSLGQANSYNEQFF. The DNA of the CDR3 is TGTGCCAGCAGCTTGGGACAGGCCAACTCCTACAATGAGCAGTTCTTC.

Turning to this clonotype: The junction differs from germline at one of its ends, possibly a read error. The chain couples TRBV11-2 to TRBJ2-5, with D possibly matching TRBD2 (5 bases). Germline V gene sequence: CDR1 SGHAT, CDR2 FQNNGV. This CDR3 has 15 residues. CDR3 region: CDSSLVSGMKETQYF. CDR3 DNA: TGTGACAGCAGCTTAGTGTCGGGAATGAAAGAGACCCAGTACTTC.

The CDR3 sequence is CSDRSGSGEQYF. The CDR3 DNA reads as TGCAGCGATAGATCGGGGTCCGGGGAGCAGTACTTC. The rearrangement links TRBV29-1 to TRBJ2-7; tentatively, D is TRBD2 (5 bases). CDR3 length equals 12 residues. From germline, CDR1 is SQVTM and CDR2 ANQGSEA. V was clipped by 7 bases and J by 7 bases, with 17 bases between them.

A note on this clonotype: This may come from a read error, since a much larger clone is one base off. This rearrangement joins TRBV30 to TRBJ1-2, with 8 bases that match TRBD1. Germline V gives CDR1 GTSNPN, CDR2 SVGIG (reference sequence). The CDR3 length is 16 residues. Here the CDR3 DNA reads TGTGCCCACCTTGCCAAACCGGGACAGGAAACCTATGGCTACGCCTTC. It translates to CAHLAKPGQETYGYAF.

This clonotype was recorded at least ten times. The genes are TRBV5-4 and TRBJ1-1, with D possibly TRBD1 on 6 matching bases. The V and J ends lost 0 bases and 1 base respectively, with 13 bases between them. From germline, CDR1 is SGHNT and CDR2 YYREEE (reference sequence). The CDR3 runs 16 residues. The CDR3 region has the DNA TGTGCCAGCAGCTTGGGTCGAGGGGGGACGAACACTGAAGCTTTCTTT. Amino acid sequence: CASSLGRGGTNTEAFF.

Comments on this clonotype: A read error is possible here, since a much larger clone lies one base away. J is TRBJ2-1 and V is TRBV6-1; 7 nucleotides agree with TRBD1. J lost 0 bases, V lost 6 bases, and 5 bases had no gene match. CDR3 length: 15 amino acids. Per germline, CDR1 MNHNS and CDR2 SASEGT. This CDR3 reads CASSVTGTSYNEQFF. The CDR3 nucleotides are TGTGCCAGCAGCGTGACAGGGACCTCCTACAATGAGCAGTTCTTC.

A remark on this clonotype: Mismatch with germline at one junction end may stem from a read error. The V and J genes are TRBV4-1 and TRBJ2-7; maybe TRBD2 (6 bases). This CDR3 contains 15 residues. Per the germline V gene, CDR1 is MGHRA and CDR2 is YSYEKL. Here the CDR3 DNA reads TGCTCCAGCTGCCAAGATTTGGGAGGTGGCTACGAGCAGTACTTC. It specifies CSSCQDLGGGYEQYF.

As concerns this clonotype: A read error may be the cause here, since a much bigger clone is one base away. The chain is built from TRBV28 and TRBJ2-5; 9 bases map to TRBD1. The CDR3 covers 15 residues. Germline CDR1 and CDR2: MDHEN and SYDVKM. CDR3 amino acids: CASGLNYRGQEAQYF. As DNA, the CDR3 is TGTGCCAGCGGATTAAACTACAGGGGGCAAGAGGCCCAGTACTTC.

About this clonotype: Possible read error: a much larger clone is one base away. The chain joins TRBV7-9 to TRBJ2-7, with D possibly TRBD2 on 6 matching bases. CDR3 length equals 14 residues. The germline V gene encodes CDR1 SEHNR and CDR2 FQNEAQ (reference sequence). V was cut by 5 bases and J by 5 bases, with 16 bases left in between. CDR3 in amino acids: CASSRPGRGNEQYF. The DNA for the CDR3 is TGTGCCAGCAGCCGGCCGGGACGGGGGAACGAGCAGTACTTC.

The sample holds one count of this clonotype. Because it lacks the conserved phenylalanine or tryptophan at the end, this CDR3 is likely a read error. The DNA is left out, because the CDR3 cannot be placed on it with certainty; the CDR3 is given as TCRdb lists it. The chain employs TRBV7-9 and TRBJ2-1. The CDR3 totals 17 residues, both ends included. Germline V lookup: CDR1 SEHNR, CDR2 FQNEAQ (reference sequence). The CDR3 sequence is CASSLPYQEPKTNERFI.

As regards this clonotype: The CDR3 carries no conserved terminal phenylalanine or tryptophan, so it likely arises from a read error. The CDR3 here is CAISERRGSGTNTQYL. DNA for the CDR3: TGTGCCATCAGTGAGAGGAGGGGGTCCGGCACAAATACGCAGTATCTT. The genes are TRBV10-3 and TRBJ2-3; the D gene could be TRBD1 or TRBD2 (6 bases each). This CDR3 comprises 16 residues. The germline gives CDR1 ENHRY, CDR2 SYGVKD.

The chain links TRBV29-1 to TRBJ1-2; perhaps TRBD1 as D (5 bases). The V and J ends lost 5 bases and 4 bases respectively, with 8 bases between them. This CDR3 has 11 residues. Germline V gene data show CDR1 as SQVTM and CDR2 as ANQGSEA. This CDR3 is CSVRGLYGYTF. CDR3 DNA sequence: TGCAGCGTTAGGGGCCTCTATGGCTACACCTTC.

This clonotype is classed as medium-sized (0.01 to 0.1%). The genes are TRBV11-2 and TRBJ2-7, with 8 bases identical to TRBD2. Germline loops: CDR1 SGHAT, CDR2 FQNNGV. V lost 1 base and J lost 7; bases outside the gene matches: 12. This CDR3 is 16 amino acids long. CDR3 protein: CASSLVASGPGGEQYF. DNA of the CDR3: TGTGCCAGCAGCTTAGTGGCTAGCGGACCGGGAGGGGAGCAGTACTTC.

This clonotype turned up a few times. A much more abundant neighbour one base away suggests this may be a read error. This chain uses TRBV29-1 with TRBJ1-1, with D possibly matching TRBD1 (5 bases). The CDR3 consists of 12 residues. Per the germline V gene, CDR1 is SQVTM and CDR2 is ANQGSEA. V was trimmed by 6 bases and J by 5 bases, leaving 13 bases between them. The CDR3 here is CSVMGVRTEAFF. DNA for the CDR3: TGCAGCGTGATGGGGGTTAGAACTGAAGCTTTCTTT.

The V gene is TRBV5-5, the J gene TRBJ2-1, with TRBD1 identical over 7 bases. This CDR3 contains 15 residues. The germline CDR1 and CDR2 sequences are SGHKS and YYEKEE (reference sequence). In nucleotides, the CDR3 is TGTAACAGCAGACCTGGACAGGATTCCTACAATGAGCAGTTCTTC. As protein: CNSRPGQDSYNEQFF.

On this clonotype itself: The final CDR3 position lacks the conserved phenylalanine or tryptophan, pointing to a likely read error. The chain couples TRBV11-2 to TRBJ2-5, with TRBD2 identical over 8 bases. Germline lookup yields CDR1 SGHAT and CDR2 FQNNGV. This CDR3 has 16 amino acids. The DNA of the CDR3 is TGTGCCAGCAGTCAAACCCCTGGCGGGGGGAAAGAGGCCCAGTACTAC. This gives the protein CASSQTPGGGKEAQYY.

With regard to this clonotype: The conserved phenylalanine or tryptophan normally closing the CDR3 is absent here, so this likely arose from a read error. It is unclear where the CDR3 begins or ends on the DNA, so no DNA is shown, and the CDR3 is as TCRdb lists it. The rearrangement uses TRBV4-1 and TRBJ1-2; the DNA was not compared with TRBD1, the D call given in the table. Germline assignment: CDR1 MGHRA and CDR2 YSYEKL. The CDR3 spans 14 amino acids, including both terminal residues. CDR3 sequence reads: CASSHGDRNYGYTI.

The chain recombines TRBV29-1 with TRBJ1-1, with 7 nucleotides matching TRBD1. Trimming took 7 bases from V and 5 from J; bases not matched to a gene: 7. The CDR3 has 12 amino acids. Germline V lookup: CDR1 SQVTM, CDR2 ANQGSEA. CDR3 sequence: CSEGGPGTEAFF. CDR3 in DNA: TGCAGCGAAGGGGGCCCGGGAACTGAAGCTTTCTTT.

About this clonotype: One junction end disagrees with the germline gene, perhaps due to a read error. The genes are TRBV6-6 and TRBJ2-3; maybe TRBD2 (5 bases). Germline V gene lookup returns CDR1 MNHNY and CDR2 SVGAGI (reference sequence). The CDR3 consists of 15 residues. The CDR3 sequence: CAISTWRTSTDTQYF. The DNA for the CDR3 is TGTGCCATCAGTACGTGGAGAACTAGTACAGATACGCAGTATTTT.

Points on this clonotype: The junction shows a germline mismatch at one end, possibly a read error. The gene calls are TRBV4-2 and TRBJ2-3, with a tentative D call TRBD2 (6 bases). Germline values: CDR1 LGHNA, CDR2 YNFKEQ. The CDR3 contains 18 residues. The CDR3 DNA reads as TGTGCCAGCAGTCAAGTGGTGCTTCTAGCGAGAGCGACAGATACGCAGTATTTT. Amino acid sequence: CASSQVVLLARATDTQYF.

A note on this clonotype: An end of the junction does not agree with germline; a read error may underlie this. The V gene is TRBV12-5, the J gene TRBJ2-3; weak D call: TRBD2 (5 bases). From germline, CDR1 is LGHNT and CDR2 FRNRAP. The CDR3 contains 14 residues. This CDR3 is CTSGPAGTTDTQYF. CDR3 DNA sequence: TGTACTAGTGGCCCTGCGGGCACCACAGATACGCAGTATTTT.

Regarding this clonotype: Lacking the conserved final phenylalanine or tryptophan, this CDR3 likely reflects a read error. V usage is TRBV4-2 and J usage is TRBJ2-7, with D hard to call. The CDR3 has 12 residues. Germline loops: CDR1 LGHNA, CDR2 YNFKEQ. Trimming removed 3 bases from V and 7 bases from J, with 10 bases in between. As DNA, the CDR3 is TGTGCCAGCAGCCATGGTGTGAATGAGCAGTACTCC. It yields the protein CASSHGVNEQYS.

Details on this clonotype: Its ends do not fully match the called genes, so a read error is possible. V gene TRBV4-1 combines with J gene TRBJ2-7; tentative D call: TRBD1 (6 bases). The CDR3 consists of 13 residues. In germline, CDR1 is MGHRA, CDR2 YSYEKL. The CDR3 region is CVSSQEGGYEQYF. CDR3 bases: TGCGTCAGCAGCCAAGAAGGGGGTTATGAGCAGTACTTC.

This clonotype was detected many times. This chain uses TRBV6-1 with TRBJ1-2; D remains unclear. The CDR3 spans 12 residues. The ends were cut back, 0 bases at V and 8 bases at J, with 7 bases in the middle. Germline V gene sequence: CDR1 MNHNS, CDR2 SASEGT. This chain's CDR3 is CASSEALLGYTF. In nucleotides, the CDR3 is TGTGCCAGCAGTGAAGCGCTCTTAGGCTACACCTTC.

This clonotype was observed many times. This chain connects TRBV4-2 to TRBJ2-7; D remains ambiguous. V dropped 0 bases and J dropped 5 bases, with 5 bases sitting between them. Per germline, CDR1 LGHNA and CDR2 YNFKEQ. The CDR3 sequence is 12 residues long. The CDR3 bases are TGTGCCAGCAGCCAAGAGGCCCACGAGCAGTACTTC. It encodes CASSQEAHEQYF.